This TCR beta chain was obtained from a study of vaccination and CD4 T cells after COVID-19 (dated by TCRdb to between 2020 and 2023). Regarding the complete study: In the convalescent cohort there were six males and four females, among whom were two Hispanic individuals, seven Caucasians, two Asians and one multiracial person. Participants got two doses of the Pfizer-BioNTech BNT162b2 vaccine (n=8) or two doses of the Moderna mRNA-1273 vaccine (n=2). Post-COVID blood samples from convalescent patients were collected a median of around 100 days after diagnosis, with a range of 35 to 161 days. Post-vaccine blood samples were collected a median of approximately 72 days after the second vaccine dose, ranging from roughly 13 to 241 days. Overlapping spike peptide pools from SARS-CoV-2 and from the common cold coronaviruses HCoV-NL63, HCoV-OC43 and HCoV-229E were used as culture stimuli. In control cultures, a CEFX viral epitope pool was used as positive control, an HIV-1 Nef peptide pool was used as negative control, or no peptide was added. In around nine COVID-19 convalescent patients and a few infection-naive healthy vaccine recipients, the spike-specific CD4+ TCR repertoire before mRNA vaccination was compared with the repertoire after mRNA vaccination. Memory CD4+ T cell crossreactivity between SARS-CoV-2 and common cold coronavirus spike proteins was assessed at the TCR clonotype level in an earlier paper using these donors.

V and J are truncated by 6 bases and 8 bases respectively, leaving an intervening sequence of 16 bases. Looking up the germline V gene (reference sequence) yields CDR1 DFQATT and CDR2 SNEGSKA. The CDR3 measures 12 amino acids from cysteine to phenylalanine. Only CDR3 DNA is held: 36 bases, read in frame from base 1. In its sample, this clonotype was seen a few times. Its antigen specificity is not known. Base qualities are not at hand, and no much larger clone is one base apart. Libraries were built with PCR. DNA from cultured CD4+ T cells was subjected to TCR sequencing with the Oncomine TCR Beta short-read assay at the Johns Hopkins FTIC core. Genomic DNA was extracted from the cultured CD4+ T cells with the QIAamp micro DNA kit. Oncomine TCR Beta libraries from cultured CD4+ T cells were pooled using unique dual indexes and sequenced on an Illumina iSeq 100. The paper's processing steps were these. Non-productive sequences were removed, and CDR3s not starting with C, not ending with F or W, or shorter than 7 amino acids were discarded. The MANAFEST web application identified antigen-specific clonotypes by comparing peptide-stimulated wells against reference wells and other culture wells. An FDR below 0.05, an odds ratio above 5, and a productive frequency above 0.1% in at least two of three replicate wells were required for clones to be considered positive. Cross-reactive clonotypes were defined as significantly expanded in both SARS-CoV-2 spike wells and at least one common cold coronavirus spike condition. CDR3 homology was assessed with Levenshtein distances (stringdist) and unrooted phylogenetic trees (ape) in R version 3.6.1. TCRdb reprocessing: public reads trimmed at Q25 with fastp, clones called with MiXCR, in-frame beta chains kept. CDR3 protein duplicates are merged, each entry listing the most common genes and DNA. In this record, the V and J calls reflect TCRdb's handling and not the investigators' own analysis. This sample is represented by over 5,000 distinct CDR3 sequences; around 40% of them were singletons. The ten largest account for about 50% of the sample.

In light of the paper, this sample's treatment or condition label describes: roughly 11-day PBMC culture with coronavirus spike peptide pools or control peptides (ViraFEST assay). CD4+ T cells from unexposed donors were collected before the COVID-19 pandemic (2011-2018). The ViraFEST assay, used in the study, expanded antigen-specific T cells with peptide pools and then identified the expanded clonotypes through TCR sequencing. Each well held approximately 2 million PBMCs cultured in IMDM containing approximately 5% human AB serum and roughly 10 IU/ml IL-2, with roughly 10 ug/ml peptide pools added. Half of the culture medium was replaced with fresh IL-2-containing medium on days 3 and 7. CD4+ T cells were isolated after roughly nine days of culture through negative selection using the EasySep CD4+ T cell isolation kit. As far as cell numbers permitted, CD4+ T cells from unexposed donors were tested for reactivity against SARS-CoV-2 S and N as well as four spike pools from common cold coronaviruses. Ficoll-Paque Plus gradient centrifugation was used to isolate PBMCs from whole blood, and the isolated PBMCs were then either used fresh or cryopreserved at -140C. In general, triplicate wells were set up for every culture condition. The leukapheresis product used for the unexposed donors was purchased from a commercial source.

What the authors observed across the whole study: Of the vaccine-specific clones in convalescent patients, 304 of 307, or nearly all, reacted only to SARS-CoV-2 spike and did not cross-react with common cold coronaviruses. The number of convalescent patients in the study was relatively small, and the study did not examine early timepoints following natural infection. In convalescent patients, a median approximately 89% of post-vaccine SARS-CoV-2-reactive clones were detected only after vaccination, suggesting vaccine-specific priming. Although the median number of SARS-CoV-2-reactive clonotypes went up from 21 after infection to 35 to 40 after vaccination, the increase was not significant.

Sequences were obtained from CD4+ T cells from blood, cultured in vitro. The sequence came from a human donor in good health. The chain uses TRBV20-1 and TRBJ1-1, with a tentative D gene TRBD1 over 5 matching bases. The sequence in DNA is TGCAGTGCGTCGACTCGGGGGTACGAAGCTTTCTTT. It is translated as CSASTRGYEAFF.